This record covers a single T cell receptor beta chain. The sample originates from a study of technical replicates of blood from several donors. The CDR3 extends over 17 amino acids. Germline CDR1 SEHNR, CDR2 FQNEAQ (reference sequence). Trimming took 1 base from V and 3 from J; bases not matched to a gene: 4. The table came from immunoSEQ multiplex PCR; TCRdb's copy has only in-frame clones and leaves some out. The table records about 59,000 clones, 85% to 90% of them present only once. This clonotype was sampled from a human donor in good health. Some clones in this sample may be carry-over from other donors' samples. The sample was PBMCs. V is TRBV7-9 and J is TRBJ2-5; 14 bases are a match to TRBD2. The CDR3 nucleotides are TGTGCCAGCAGCTTAGTTGGGACTAGCGGGAGAGAAGAGACCCAGTACTTC. Protein: CASSLVGTSGREETQYF.